What follows are 22 T cell receptor beta chains derived from one specimen sequenced in a study of T cell changes during pregnancy in multiple sclerosis. Libraries were prepared by immunoSEQ multiplex PCR; TCRdb keeps only in-frame clonotypes and omits some of them. The sample has 35,000 to 40,000 clones, roughly 94% seen once. The sequencing here drew on CD4+ T cells from peripheral blood mononuclear cells, taken in the third trimester of pregnancy. The receptors here all came from a female donor with multiple sclerosis, enrolled in a pregnancy study.

This sequence joins TRBV7-2 and TRBJ2-3; 10 positions agree with TRBD2. Trimming removed 1 base from V and 3 bases from J; junction bases left unmatched: 4. Germline V gene data show CDR1 as SGHTA and CDR2 as FQGNSA. The CDR3 covers 16 residues. CDR3 sequence: CASSLGAGGRTDTQYF. The CDR3 bases are TGTGCCAGCAGCTTAGGAGCGGGAGGGCGAACAGATACGCAGTATTTT. Looking up the rest from reference TRBV7-2 and TRBJ2-3 gives the full variable domain: GAGVSQSPSNKVTEKGKDVELRCDPISGHTALYWYRQSLGQGLEFLIYFQGNSAPDKSGLPSDRFSAERTGGSVSTLTIQRTQQEDSAVYLCASSLGAGGRTDTQYFGPGTRLTVL.

This chain joins TRBV7-9 and TRBJ2-7; D is uncertain. Per germline, CDR1 SEHNR and CDR2 FQNEAQ (reference sequence). Trimming shortened V by 4 bases and J by 1 base, and 11 bases separated the two germline ends. This CDR3 region has 14 residues. The chain's CDR3 is CASSSSPQSYEQYF. DNA for the CDR3: TGTGCCAGCAGCTCCTCCCCCCAGTCCTACGAGCAGTACTTC.

This clone has just one count. This chain connects TRBV11-3 to TRBJ2-1; 9 bases map to TRBD2. Looked up from germline, CDR1 is SGHNT and CDR2 is YENEEA. The CDR3 spans 15 residues. The ends lost 6 bases at V and 6 bases at J; junction bases unmatched: 9. CDR3 sequence reads: CASSARGGRGNEQFF. CDR3 nucleotide sequence: TGTGCCAGCAGTGCGCGCGGCGGGAGGGGCAATGAGCAGTTCTTC. Drawing the rest from reference TRBV11-3 and TRBJ2-1, the complete variable domain is EAGVVQSPRYKIIEKKQPVAFWCNPISGHNTLYWYLQNLGQGPELLIRYENEEAVDDSQLPKDRFSAERLKGVDSTLKIQPAELGDSAVYLCASSARGGRGNEQFFGPGTRLTVL.

The chain couples TRBV5-1 to TRBJ2-4, with TRBD1 as a possible D gene (5 bases). The V and J ends lost 0 bases and 12 bases respectively, with 16 bases between them. Germline CDR1 and CDR2: SGHRS and YFSETQ. CDR3 length equals 14 residues. This chain's CDR3 is CASSLVGPAMGQYF. The DNA for the CDR3 is TGCGCCAGCAGCTTGGTGGGGCCAGCTATGGGTCAGTACTTC.

V and J are TRBV2 and TRBJ1-3, with D possibly being TRBD1 (5 bases). V lost 3 bases and J lost 8, with 17 bases in between. The CDR3 loop spans 15 amino acids. CDR1 is SNHLY, CDR2 FYNNEI, per germline. CDR3 in amino acids: CASSDPPGEVDTIYF. CDR3 nucleotides: TGTGCCAGCAGTGACCCACCGGGGGAGGTAGACACCATATATTTT.

The V call is TRBV6-4, the J call TRBJ2-3; D unresolved. Germline CDR1 reads MRHNA; CDR2 reads SNTAGT. Trimming took 2 bases from V and 4 from J, leaving 7 bases between them. CDR3 size: 13 residues. The CDR3 region is CASSDVAADTQYF. CDR3 DNA: TGTGCCAGCAGTGACGTGGCGGCAGATACGCAGTATTTT.

This sequence joins TRBV7-6 and TRBJ2-6, with D possibly being TRBD2 (6 bases). This CDR3 is built from 18 residues. CDR1 is SGHVS, CDR2 FNYEAQ, per germline. Trimming cost V 3 bases and J 4 bases, with 19 bases left between them. Here the CDR3 reads CASSLGWGGYSGANVLTF. CDR3 nucleotides: TGTGCCAGCAGCTTGGGTTGGGGAGGTTACTCCGGGGCCAACGTCCTGACTTTC.

This chain connects TRBV28 to TRBJ1-2, with D uncertain. This CDR3 has 13 residues. The V and J ends lost 3 bases and 8 bases respectively, with 13 bases between them. CDR1 is MDHEN and CDR2 is SYDVKM in the germline V gene. Here the CDR3 reads CASSFDYLGGYTF. The CDR3 DNA follows: TGTGCCAGCAGTTTCGACTACCTCGGGGGCTACACCTTC.

The chain joins TRBV29-1 to TRBJ1-2; D not resolved. V was trimmed by 0 bases and J by 8 bases, leaving 10 bases between them. The CDR3 covers 12 residues. The germline CDR1 and CDR2 sequences are SQVTM and ANQGSEA. DNA of the CDR3: TGCAGCGTTGAAGATCCGGTGATAGGCTACACCTTC. It is translated as CSVEDPVIGYTF.

The rearrangement links TRBV5-1 to TRBJ2-2, with D unresolved. In germline, CDR1 is SGHRS, CDR2 YFSETQ. V was shortened by 4 bases and J by 6 bases, with 10 bases between the two germline ends. The CDR3 is made up of 13 amino acids. CDR3 in amino acids: CASSREASGELFF. The CDR3 DNA follows: TGCGCCAGCAGCAGAGAAGCCTCCGGGGAGCTGTTTTTT.

J is TRBJ2-2 and V is TRBV19; D is unclear. The CDR3 sequence is 11 residues long. CDR1 is LNHDA and CDR2 is SQIVND in the germline V gene (reference sequence). With 4 bases removed from V and 6 bases from J, the gap between germline ends came to 3 bases. The CDR3 coding sequence is TGTGCCAGTAGTACCTCCGGGGAGCTGTTTTTT. It codes for CASSTSGELFF.

This clone has more than one count but fewer than ten. The rearrangement uses TRBV6-1 and TRBJ2-7, with 8 nucleotides matching TRBD1. The CDR3 contains 13 residues. CDR1 and CDR2 (germline): MNHNS, SASEGT. V lost 7 bases, J lost 4 bases, and 6 bases stayed unmatched. The CDR3 sequence is CASTHDRGYEQYF. In DNA, the CDR3 is TGTGCCAGCACCCATGACAGGGGATACGAGCAGTACTTC.

This rearrangement joins TRBV28 to TRBJ1-2; D is possibly TRBD1 (5 bases). The CDR3 length is 14 residues. The germline V gene has CDR1 MDHEN and CDR2 SYDVKM. Trimming cost V 3 bases and J 4 bases, with 12 bases left between them. The CDR3 DNA reads TGTGCCAGCAGTTTTAGGGGTTGGGGCTATGGCTACACCTTC. Encoded protein: CASSFRGWGYGYTF.

This clone has only one observation. The chain combines TRBV4-2 with TRBJ2-2; TRBD2 matches at 7 bases. V dropped 0 bases and J dropped 2; count of bases not matched to a gene: 3. The CDR3 spans 16 residues. The germline V gene encodes CDR1 LGHNA and CDR2 YNFKEQ. The CDR3: CASSQDPGGNTGELFF. For the CDR3, the DNA is TGTGCCAGCAGCCAAGATCCGGGAGGAAACACCGGGGAGCTGTTTTTT.

The chain uses TRBV9 and TRBJ2-1; TRBD2 matches 7 bases. The CDR3 is made up of 14 amino acids. Germline V gene sequence: CDR1 SGDLS, CDR2 YYNGEE. V shed 0 bases and J 9 bases; nucleotides not matched to a gene: 6. This CDR3 is CASSVAQTSTEQFF. Written as DNA, the CDR3 is TGTGCCAGCAGCGTAGCCCAGACTAGCACTGAGCAGTTCTTC. The entire variable domain, with the rest obtained from reference TRBV9 and TRBJ2-1, is as follows: DSGVTQTPKHLITATGQRVTLRCSPRSGDLSVYWYQQSLDQGLQFLIQYYNGEERAKGNILERFSAQQFPDLHSELNLSSLELGDSALYFCASSVAQTSTEQFFGPGTRLTVL.

This chain uses TRBV5-1 with TRBJ2-2; 7 bases line up with TRBD2. J was trimmed by 0 bases and V by 1 base; bases with no gene match: 3. The length of the CDR3 is 16 residues. From germline, CDR1 is SGHRS and CDR2 YFSETQ. The CDR3 protein is CASSLLAGANTGELFF. The CDR3 DNA sequence: TGCGCCAGCAGCTTGTTGGCGGGAGCGAACACCGGGGAGCTGTTTTTT.

The chain combines TRBV18 with TRBJ2-5, with D perhaps matching TRBD1 (5 bases). The CDR3 consists of 13 residues. Germline assignment: CDR1 KGHSH and CDR2 LQKENI. V lost 2 bases, J lost 5 bases, and 9 bases lay in between. The CDR3 region has the DNA TGTGCCAGCTCACCAACGACAGTCGAGACCCAGTACTTC. This gives the protein CASSPTTVETQYF.

The rearrangement joins TRBV25-1 to TRBJ1-2; D not resolved. V dropped 2 bases and J dropped 7 bases, with 11 bases sitting between them. CDR3 length equals 13 residues. Germline V lookup: CDR1 MGHDK, CDR2 SYGVNS. The CDR3: CASSESGGSGYTF. The CDR3 coding sequence is TGTGCCAGCAGTGAAAGTGGAGGGTCTGGCTACACCTTC.

The rearrangement uses TRBV29-1 and TRBJ2-7, with D possibly matching TRBD1 (6 bases). Deletions cut 0 bases from V and 4 bases from J, with 13 bases between. CDR1 and CDR2 from the germline V gene are SQVTM and ANQGSEA. The CDR3 sequence is 14 residues long. The CDR3 loop reads CSVEEGGAGYEQYF. In DNA, the CDR3 is TGCAGCGTTGAAGAAGGGGGAGCAGGGTACGAGCAGTACTTC.

This clone came up a few times. The chain employs TRBV28 and TRBJ2-7; 9 bases map to TRBD1. The junction had 8 bases not matched to a gene; V was cut back by 6 bases and J by 5 bases. Germline V gives CDR1 MDHEN, CDR2 SYDVKM. The CDR3 covers 14 residues. The CDR3 sequence: CASRSGQGTDEQYF. CDR3 bases: TGTGCCAGCAGATCGGGACAGGGAACGGACGAGCAGTACTTC.

The J gene is TRBJ2-7, the V gene TRBV5-1, with 10 bases that match TRBD1. The length of the CDR3 is 16 residues. In germline, CDR1 is SGHRS, CDR2 YFSETQ. Trimming cost V 2 bases and J 5 bases; bases outside gene matches: 10. The CDR3 DNA reads as TGCGCCAGCAGCTTCGGGACAGGGGTGGGGATGGACGAGCAGTACTTC. Translation: CASSFGTGVGMDEQYF.

This chain uses TRBV11-2 with TRBJ2-7; 7 positions agree with TRBD1. Looked up from germline, CDR1 is SGHAT and CDR2 is FQNNGV. This CDR3 is 14 amino acids long. V was pared by 5 bases and J by 3 bases, with 7 bases of the junction left unmatched. CDR3 sequence: CASSLHDRVYEQYF. DNA for the CDR3: TGTGCCAGCAGCCTCCACGACAGGGTCTACGAGCAGTACTTC.